These 30 T cell receptor beta chains came from one sample sequenced in a study of T-cell memory formation after mild COVID-19. In TCRdb, the 5' RACE reads were re-called with MiXCR into one record per CDR3 protein. This sample has about 420,000 distinct CDR3 sequences, with around a quarter found just once. Sequencing was performed on PBMCs or a T cell subset sorted from them (not recorded which). Receptor source: an adult woman who had mild COVID-19 (a few samples of this study predate the infection). Cell type and time point are not known.

This chain connects TRBV4-2 to TRBJ2-1; unclear D gene. V was cut by 0 bases and J by 6 bases, with 15 bases left in between. This CDR3 comprises 16 residues. CDR1 is LGHNA and CDR2 is YNFKEQ in the germline V gene. The CDR3 bases are TGTGCCAGCAGCCAAGAGTTCCTTATGAGCCGCAATGAGCAGTTCTTC. Translation gives CASSQEFLMSRNEQFF.

Only a few counts were recorded for this clonotype. V is TRBV6-6 and J is TRBJ1-2; TRBD1 aligns across 7 bases. CDR3 length: 15 residues. Germline CDR1 reads MNHNY; CDR2 reads SVGAGI (reference sequence). V lost 0 bases, J lost 8 bases, and 9 bases stayed unmatched. The CDR3 DNA reads TGTGCCAGCAGTTACTCAGAAGGGGGCGCGAGCGGCTACACCTTC. Protein product: CASSYSEGGASGYTF.

Ten or more counts support this clonotype. V usage is TRBV4-2 and J usage is TRBJ2-7; a possible D gene is TRBD1 (5 bases). The germline V and J ends were trimmed by 0 bases and 3 bases, with 6 bases remaining between them. This CDR3 has 13 amino acids. Per the germline V gene, CDR1 is LGHNA and CDR2 is YNFKEQ. CDR3 DNA: TGTGCCAGCAGCCAAGATCAGGGCTACGAGCAGTACTTC. It translates to CASSQDQGYEQYF.

Only a few counts were recorded for this clonotype. The chain combines TRBV6-2 or TRBV6-3 with TRBJ2-1; 12 bases align to TRBD2. The CDR3 sequence is 15 residues long. After removal of 5 bases from V and 6 bases from J, the junction contained 5 bases not matched to a gene. Germline values: CDR1 MNHEY, CDR2 SVGEGT. CDR3 in amino acids: CASSIGTSGSNEQFF. As DNA, the CDR3 is TGTGCCAGCAGTATAGGGACTAGCGGGTCCAATGAGCAGTTCTTC.

This clonotype was observed a single time. The chain joins TRBV10-3 to TRBJ1-1; no clear D gene. CDR1 and CDR2 from the germline V gene are ENHRY and SYGVKD. The CDR3 totals 12 residues. V was pared by 0 bases and J by 10 bases, with 9 bases between. The chain's CDR3 is CAISESGKGAFF. The CDR3 DNA sequence: TGTGCCATCAGTGAGTCGGGGAAAGGAGCTTTCTTT.

This clonotype was seen ten or more times. The chain recombines TRBV7-2 with TRBJ2-3; D perhaps matches TRBD2 (6 bases). V gave up 5 bases and J gave up 0 bases, with 18 bases separating them. This CDR3 contains 17 residues. Germline values: CDR1 SGHTA, CDR2 FQGNSA. The CDR3 region has the DNA TGTGCCAGCAGCCCGGCCTGGGGGGTCCGGAGCACAGATACGCAGTATTTT. This translates into CASSPAWGVRSTDTQYF.

This clonotype has at least ten counts. The rearrangement links TRBV12-3 or TRBV12-4 to TRBJ1-5; D is possibly TRBD1 (6 bases). Trimming left V 10 bases short and J 0 bases short, with 19 bases between. The CDR3 has 16 amino acids. The CDR3 DNA sequence: TGTGCCACCAAGATTGGGGGGGCGGATAGCAATCAGCCCCAGCATTTT. The encoded protein is CATKIGGADSNQPQHF.

Only a few counts were recorded for this clonotype. This chain joins TRBV5-6 and TRBJ2-4; tentative D call: TRBD1 (5 bases). The CDR3 runs 11 residues. Germline loops: CDR1 SGHDT, CDR2 YYEEEE. V lost 5 bases and J lost 10, with 10 bases in between. CDR3 region: CASSLGQIQYF. The DNA for the CDR3 is TGTGCCAGCAGTCTCGGACAAATTCAGTACTTC.

The V call is TRBV29-1, the J call TRBJ2-1; TRBD2 matches 7 bases. Germline V gene sequence: CDR1 SQVTM, CDR2 ANQGSEA. The CDR3 covers 15 residues. The J segment lost 0 bases and the V segment lost 8 bases, leaving 10 bases of the junction unmatched. CDR3 sequence reads: CSTRLAPSSYNEQFF. The DNA for the CDR3 is TGCAGCACACGACTAGCTCCAAGCTCCTACAATGAGCAGTTCTTC.

Turning to this clonotype: This may stem from a read error, because a much larger clone lies one nucleotide away. The gene calls are TRBV7-3 and TRBJ2-7, with 9 bases identical to TRBD1. V gave up 3 bases and J gave up 2 bases; unmatched junction bases: 5. The germline V gene has CDR1 SGHTA and CDR2 FQGTGA. There are 15 residues in the CDR3. The CDR3 loop is CASSLYGTGTYEQYF. As DNA, the CDR3 is TGTGCCAGCAGCTTGTACGGGACAGGGACCTACGAGCAGTACTTC.

The chain uses TRBV18 and TRBJ2-4, with 7 bases lining up with TRBD2. V lost 2 bases, J lost 0 bases, and 4 bases stayed unmatched. Looked up from germline, CDR1 is KGHSH and CDR2 is LQKENI. The CDR3 runs 16 residues. CDR3 region: CASSPSGVRAKNIQYF. In nucleotides, the CDR3 is TGTGCCAGCTCACCAAGCGGGGTTCGAGCCAAAAACATTCAGTACTTC.

This clonotype was detected a few times. This sequence joins TRBV7-9 and TRBJ2-5; 12 nucleotides agree with TRBD2. The CDR3 is 16 amino acids. The junction had 5 bases not matched to a gene; V was cut back by 4 bases and J by 2 bases. Germline V gives CDR1 SEHNR, CDR2 FQNEAQ (reference sequence). CDR3: CASSYETSGSQETQYF. As DNA, the CDR3 is TGTGCCAGCAGCTACGAGACTAGCGGGAGTCAAGAGACCCAGTACTTC. Combining the CDR3 with reference TRBV7-9 and TRBJ2-5 gives the whole variable domain DTGVSQNPRHKITKRGQNVTFRCDPISEHNRLYWYRQTLGQGPEFLTYFQNEAQLEKSRLLSDRFSAERPKGSFSTLEIQRTEQGDSAMYLCASSYETSGSQETQYFGPGTRLLVL.

The chain is built from TRBV5-1 and TRBJ2-7, with D perhaps TRBD2 (6 bases). The CDR3 runs to 14 residues. Trimming shortened V by 0 bases and J by 4 bases, and 11 bases separated the two germline ends. Looked up from germline, CDR1 is SGHRS and CDR2 is YFSETQ. CDR3 sequence: CASSLAGTEYEQYF. The DNA of the CDR3 is TGCGCCAGCAGCTTGGCCGGGACTGAATACGAGCAGTACTTC.

The count of this clonotype is one. The DNA of the CDR3 is TGTGCCAGCAGCTTTGCTCCGGGTGCAACTAATGAAAAACTGTTTTTT. Its protein product is CASSFAPGATNEKLFF. The rearrangement uses TRBV7-8 and TRBJ1-4; no reliable D call. Deletions cut 3 bases from V and 0 bases from J, with 11 bases between. The germline gives CDR1 SGHVS, CDR2 FQNEAQ. The length of the CDR3 is 16 residues.

The chain is built from TRBV7-3 and TRBJ2-3; 7 bases line up with TRBD1. The germline V gene encodes CDR1 SGHTA and CDR2 FQGTGA. The CDR3 is made up of 16 amino acids. V lost 5 bases to trimming and J lost 2 bases; unmatched junction nucleotides: 10. In DNA, the CDR3 is TGTGCCAGCAGCCCACGCTGGACAGGTACCACAGATACGCAGTATTTT. Protein product: CASSPRWTGTTDTQYF.

This clonotype was counted a few times. The chain combines TRBV6-2 or TRBV6-3 with TRBJ2-7; D not certain. The CDR3 is made up of 14 amino acids. Trimming shortened V by 5 bases and J by 5 bases, and 16 bases separated the two germline ends. The germline V gene encodes CDR1 MNHEY and CDR2 SVGEGT. CDR3 nucleotide sequence: TGTGCCAGCAGTCACGGACCTCCGCAAAACGAGCAGTACTTC. It translates to CASSHGPPQNEQYF.

The rearrangement links TRBV9 to TRBJ1-2, with D unresolved. The V gene lost 4 bases and the J gene lost 3 bases, with 13 bases spanning the gap. Germline CDR1 SGDLS, CDR2 YYNGEE. The CDR3 consists of 14 residues. DNA of the CDR3: TGTGCCAGCAGCCCAAGTTCGAGGGACTATGGCTACACCTTC. Its translation: CASSPSSRDYGYTF.

This clonotype occurred a few times. CDR3 DNA sequence: TGCGCCAGCAGCGAGCAACTAGCGGGAGGGGCAGATACGCAGTATTTT. It yields the protein CASSEQLAGGADTQYF. The genes are TRBV5-1 and TRBJ2-3; 13 bases line up with TRBD2. The length of the CDR3 is 16 residues. V lost 4 bases to trimming and J lost 4 bases; unmatched junction nucleotides: 6. Germline-derived CDR1 and CDR2 are SGHRS and YFSETQ.

This clonotype was recorded a few times. V is TRBV7-8 and J is TRBJ1-6; a weak D match, TRBD1 (6 bases). The CDR3 contains 17 residues. V lost 0 bases and J lost 7, with 16 bases in between. Germline V gene data show CDR1 as SGHVS and CDR2 as FQNEAQ. DNA of the CDR3: TGTGCCAGCAGCTTAGCCTGGACAGACTTTAGGAATTCACCCCTCCACTTT. Residues: CASSLAWTDFRNSPLHF. Together with reference TRBV7-8 and TRBJ1-6, the CDR3 gives the full variable domain: GAGVSQSPRYKVAKRGQDVALRCDPISGHVSLFWYQQALGQGPEFLTYFQNEAQLDKSGLPSDRFFAERPEGSVSTLKIQRTQQEDSAVYLCASSLAWTDFRNSPLHFGNGTRLTVT.

This clonotype was counted ten times or more. The genes are TRBV9 and TRBJ2-3; D call uncertain. There are 15 residues in the CDR3. The germline V gene has CDR1 SGDLS and CDR2 YYNGEE. V was pared by 0 bases and J by 1 base, with 9 bases between. Here the CDR3 DNA reads TGTGCCAGCAGCGTAGGACTCCTCCGCACAGATACGCAGTATTTT. As protein: CASSVGLLRTDTQYF.

This chain connects TRBV24-1 to TRBJ1-4; TRBD1 matches at 9 bases. The germline CDR1 and CDR2 sequences are KGHDR and SFDVKD. With V trimmed by 4 bases and J by 10 bases, 18 bases remained unmatched. The CDR3 is 18 residues long. The CDR3 spells CATSEPPGQGGISGKLFF. The CDR3 nucleotides read TGTGCCACCAGTGAACCGCCGGGACAGGGCGGAATTAGTGGAAAACTGTTTTTT.

The gene calls are TRBV20-1 and TRBJ2-3; 7 nucleotides agree with TRBD2. Germline-derived CDR1 and CDR2 are DFQATT and SNEGSKA (reference sequence). The CDR3 loop spans 12 amino acids. V was pared by 5 bases and J by 8 bases, with 7 bases of the junction left unmatched. The CDR3 sequence is CSAGGGLPTQYF. CDR3 DNA: TGCAGTGCTGGGGGGGGACTCCCTACGCAGTATTTT.

A few counts support this clonotype. This chain uses TRBV5-5 with TRBJ2-5; the D gene is possibly TRBD2 (5 bases). In germline, CDR1 is SGHKS, CDR2 YYEKEE (reference sequence). Deletions cut 3 bases from V and 2 bases from J, with 11 bases between. CDR3 size: 14 residues. The CDR3 sequence is CASSWPRGQETQYF. Here the CDR3 DNA reads TGTGCCAGCAGCTGGCCCCGGGGTCAAGAGACCCAGTACTTC.

The chain combines TRBV7-6 with TRBJ2-2; possible D gene TRBD2, 5 bases. The CDR3 has 14 residues. Germline CDR1 is SGHVS and CDR2 is FNYEAQ. Trimming cost V 3 bases and J 7 bases, with 12 bases left between them. The CDR3 DNA reads TGTGCCAGCAGCTTGAGACCCCGGGGCGGGGAGCTGTTTTTT. Translation gives CASSLRPRGGELFF.

The chain has TRBV2 and TRBJ2-3; D might be TRBD1 (5 bases). V shed 1 base and J shed 5 bases, with 13 bases lying between them. The CDR3 runs to 15 residues. Germline V gene sequence: CDR1 SNHLY, CDR2 FYNNEI. CDR3 coding DNA: TGTGCCAGCAGTGAAGGAATCCAGGGTGGAGATACGCAGTATTTT. It is translated as CASSEGIQGGDTQYF.

The chain combines TRBV5-4 with TRBJ2-7, with TRBD1 identical over 8 bases. The junction had 6 bases not matched to a gene; V was cut back by 4 bases and J by 0 bases. The CDR3 is 15 residues long. Germline lookup yields CDR1 SGHNT and CDR2 YYREEE (reference sequence). The CDR3 reads CASSMDRASSYEQYF. The CDR3 DNA is TGTGCCAGCAGCATGGACAGGGCCTCCTCCTACGAGCAGTACTTC.

This clonotype was observed a few times. The chain has TRBV6-2 or TRBV6-3 and TRBJ2-7; either TRBD1 or TRBD2 may supply D (6 bases each). The CDR3 consists of 14 residues. Per germline, CDR1 MNHEY and CDR2 SVGEGT. V shed 6 bases and J shed 6 bases, with 18 bases lying between them. CDR3 DNA: TGTGCCAGCAGCCTCCTTGTGGGGGGCGGCGAGCAGTACTTC. Protein product: CASSLLVGGGEQYF.

V usage is TRBV20-1 and J usage is TRBJ2-1; D is uncertain. Trimming stripped 5 bases from V and 7 bases from J, with 21 bases between. The CDR3 extends over 15 amino acids. The germline V gene encodes CDR1 DFQATT and CDR2 SNEGSKA (reference sequence). CDR3 amino acids: CSAQVASLKSNEQFF. CDR3 sequence (DNA): TGCAGTGCTCAAGTGGCTAGTTTGAAGTCTAATGAGCAGTTCTTC.

This chain links TRBV25-1 with TRBJ2-7, with a tentative D call TRBD2 (5 bases). Germline CDR1 is MGHDK and CDR2 is SYGVNS. The CDR3 runs to 15 residues. Trimming stripped 1 base from V and 3 bases from J, with 13 bases between. CDR3 DNA: TGTGCCAGCAGTGAATCTGCGGGCTCGGTCTACGAGCAGTACTTC. It encodes CASSESAGSVYEQYF.

This clonotype has a handful of counts. This chain connects TRBV9 to TRBJ2-5; possible D gene TRBD1, 6 bases. The germline V and J ends were trimmed by 0 bases and 5 bases, with 14 bases remaining between them. Germline V gene data show CDR1 as SGDLS and CDR2 as YYNGEE. CDR3 size: 15 residues. For the CDR3, the DNA is TGTGCCAGCAGCGTAGCCGGACAGCCGAGGGAGACCCAGTACTTC. Residues: CASSVAGQPRETQYF.